This T cell receptor beta chain was observed in a study of T cell responses to AZD1222 COVID-19 vaccine. General observations from the study: Two AZD1222 doses significantly raised spike-specific TCR breadth and depth over controls.

The CDR3 covers 18 residues. The V gene end was trimmed by 7 bases and the J gene end by 0 bases; junction bases not matched to a gene: 13. Per the germline V gene, CDR1 is SGHRS and CDR2 is YFSETQ. A note on this clone: The antigen remains unidentified.

Clones were read by immunoSEQ multiplex PCR, and TCRdb kept only the in-frame ones, dropping some. The table has 70,000 to 85,000 clones, 82% seen once. This chain joins TRBV5-1 and TRBJ1-4; 9 bases agree with TRBD1. Sequencing was performed on peripheral blood, taken on day 0 of AZD1222 vaccination. The TCR was taken from an adult in good health. The CDR3 region is CASGIGQGQGTTNEKLFF. The CDR3, as DNA: TGCGCCAGCGGGATCGGACAGGGGCAGGGGACAACTAATGAAAAACTGTTTTTT. The variable domain in full, with the rest retrieved from reference TRBV5-1 and TRBJ1-4, is KAGVTQTPRYLIKTRGQQVTLSCSPISGHRSVSWYQQTPGQGLQFLFEYFSETQRNKGNFPGRFSGRQFSNSRSEMNVSTLELGDSALYLCASGIGQGQGTTNEKLFFGSGTQLSVL.